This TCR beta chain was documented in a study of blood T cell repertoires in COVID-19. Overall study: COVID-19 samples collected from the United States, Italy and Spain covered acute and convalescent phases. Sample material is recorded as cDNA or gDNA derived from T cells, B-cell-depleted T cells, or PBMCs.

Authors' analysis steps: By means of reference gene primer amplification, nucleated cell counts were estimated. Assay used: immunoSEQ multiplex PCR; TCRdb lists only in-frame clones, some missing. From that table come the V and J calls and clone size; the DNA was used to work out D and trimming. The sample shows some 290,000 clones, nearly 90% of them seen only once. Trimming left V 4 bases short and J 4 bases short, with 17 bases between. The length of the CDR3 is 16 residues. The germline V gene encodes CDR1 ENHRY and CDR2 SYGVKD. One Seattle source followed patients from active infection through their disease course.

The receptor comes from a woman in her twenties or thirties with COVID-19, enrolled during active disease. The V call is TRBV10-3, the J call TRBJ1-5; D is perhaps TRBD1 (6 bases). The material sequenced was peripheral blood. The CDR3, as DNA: TGTGCCATCAGTGGGGATGGCAGGGGATCGAATCAGCCCCAGCATTTT. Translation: CAISGDGRGSNQPQHF.